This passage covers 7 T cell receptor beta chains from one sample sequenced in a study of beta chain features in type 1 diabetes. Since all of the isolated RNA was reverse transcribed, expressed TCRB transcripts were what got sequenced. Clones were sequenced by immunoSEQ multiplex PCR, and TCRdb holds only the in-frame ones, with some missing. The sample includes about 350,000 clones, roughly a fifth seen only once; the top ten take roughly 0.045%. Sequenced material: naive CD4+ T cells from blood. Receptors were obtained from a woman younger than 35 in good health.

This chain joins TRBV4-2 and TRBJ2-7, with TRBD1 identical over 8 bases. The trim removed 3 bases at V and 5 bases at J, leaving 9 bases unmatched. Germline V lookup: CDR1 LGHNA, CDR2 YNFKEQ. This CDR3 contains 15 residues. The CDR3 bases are TGTGCCAGCAGCCAGTCGACAGGGGCTGTTCACGAGCAGTACTTC. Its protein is CASSQSTGAVHEQYF.

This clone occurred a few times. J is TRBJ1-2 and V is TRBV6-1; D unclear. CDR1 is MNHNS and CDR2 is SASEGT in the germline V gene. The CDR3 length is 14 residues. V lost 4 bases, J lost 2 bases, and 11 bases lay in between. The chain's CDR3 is CASSVEESNYGYTF. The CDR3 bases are TGTGCCAGCAGTGTAGAGGAGTCGAACTATGGCTACACCTTC.

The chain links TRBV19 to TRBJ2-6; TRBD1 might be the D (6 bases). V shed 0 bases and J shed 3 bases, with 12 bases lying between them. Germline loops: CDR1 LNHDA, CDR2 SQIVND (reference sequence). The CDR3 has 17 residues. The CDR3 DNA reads TGTGCCAGTAGTATAGATCCAGGGGCATTTGGGGCCAACGTCCTGACTTTC. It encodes CASSIDPGAFGANVLTF.

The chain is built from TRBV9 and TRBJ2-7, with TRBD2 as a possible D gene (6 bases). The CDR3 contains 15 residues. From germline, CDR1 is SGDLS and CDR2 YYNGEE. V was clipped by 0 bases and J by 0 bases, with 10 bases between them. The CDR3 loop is CASSVELASSYEQYF. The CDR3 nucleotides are TGTGCCAGCAGCGTAGAGCTAGCGAGCTCCTACGAGCAGTACTTC.

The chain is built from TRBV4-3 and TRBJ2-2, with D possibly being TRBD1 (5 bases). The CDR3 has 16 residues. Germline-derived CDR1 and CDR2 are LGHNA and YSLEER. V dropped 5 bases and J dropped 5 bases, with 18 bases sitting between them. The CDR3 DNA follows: TGCGCCAGCAGCACCCGGCCGGACACCGGAACCGGGGAGCTGTTTTTT. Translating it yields CASSTRPDTGTGELFF.

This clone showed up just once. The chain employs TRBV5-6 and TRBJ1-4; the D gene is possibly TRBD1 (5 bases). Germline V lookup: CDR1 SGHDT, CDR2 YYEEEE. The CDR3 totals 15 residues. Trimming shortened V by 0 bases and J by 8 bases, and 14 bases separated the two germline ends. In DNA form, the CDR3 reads TGTGCCAGCAGCTTGGGGGGACTGGGAGAGGAAAAACTGTTTTTT. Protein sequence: CASSLGGLGEEKLFF.

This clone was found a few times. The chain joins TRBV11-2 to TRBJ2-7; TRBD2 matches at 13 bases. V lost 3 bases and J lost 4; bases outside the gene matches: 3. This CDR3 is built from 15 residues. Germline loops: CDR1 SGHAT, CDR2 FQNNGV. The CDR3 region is CASSFALAGGYEQYF. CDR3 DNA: TGTGCCAGCAGCTTCGCACTAGCGGGGGGGTACGAGCAGTACTTC.